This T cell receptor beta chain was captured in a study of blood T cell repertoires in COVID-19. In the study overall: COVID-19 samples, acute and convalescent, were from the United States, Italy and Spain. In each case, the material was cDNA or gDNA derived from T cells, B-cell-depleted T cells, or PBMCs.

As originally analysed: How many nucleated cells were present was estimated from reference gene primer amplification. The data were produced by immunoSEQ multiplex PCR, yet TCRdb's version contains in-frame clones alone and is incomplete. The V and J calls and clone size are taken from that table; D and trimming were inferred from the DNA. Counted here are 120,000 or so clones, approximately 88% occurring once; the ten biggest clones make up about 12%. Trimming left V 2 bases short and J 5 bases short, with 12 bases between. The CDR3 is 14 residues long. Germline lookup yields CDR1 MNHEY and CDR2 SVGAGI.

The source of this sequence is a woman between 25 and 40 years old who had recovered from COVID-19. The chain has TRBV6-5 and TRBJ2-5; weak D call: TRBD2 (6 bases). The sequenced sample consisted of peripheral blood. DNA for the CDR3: TGTGCCAGCAGTTACGCGGGTGGGGGGGAGACCCAGTACTTC. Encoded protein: CASSYAGGGETQYF.